These 25 T cell receptor beta chains came from one sample sequenced in a study of T cell responses to AZD1222 COVID-19 vaccine. Only in-frame clones appear in the TCRdb table, and some are missing; sequencing was by immunoSEQ multiplex PCR. The repertoire holds 95,000 to 130,000 clones, with 93% as singletons. The starting material was peripheral blood, obtained on day 0 of AZD1222 vaccination. The receptors shown here come from an adult in good health.

The chain joins TRBV25-1 to TRBJ1-1; D gene uncertain. There are 11 residues in the CDR3. CDR1 is MGHDK and CDR2 is SYGVNS in the germline V gene. Trimming left V 10 bases short and J 6 bases short, with 12 bases between. CDR3 residues: CATEYPPEAFF. The CDR3 region has the DNA TGTGCCACAGAGTACCCCCCTGAAGCTTTCTTT.

The genes are TRBV12-2 and TRBJ2-7; TRBD2, the table's D call, was not compared with the DNA. TRBV12-2 is assigned pseudogene status. This CDR3 has 19 amino acids. This CDR3 is CASRLGSELAGALFHEQYF. In nucleotides, the CDR3 is TGTGCAAGTCGCTTGGGGTCGGAACTAGCGGGAGCCCTCTTTCACGAGCAGTACTTC.

The chain employs TRBV5-8 and TRBJ1-1, with 10 bases fitting TRBD1. CDR1 SGHTS and CDR2 YDEGEE come from the germline V gene. The V segment lost 2 bases and the J segment 4 bases; nucleotides outside the gene matches: 5. The CDR3 is 15 amino acids. DNA for the CDR3: TGTGCCAGCAGCTTCCGGGACAGGGGAGTCACTGAAGCTTTCTTT. Protein sequence: CASSFRDRGVTEAFF.

The rearrangement joins TRBV3-1 (or the pseudogene TRBV3-2) to TRBJ2-7; D is undetermined. Germline CDR1 LGHDT, CDR2 YNNKEL (reference sequence). The ends were cut back, 2 bases at V and 6 bases at J, with 14 bases in the middle. CDR3 length: 14 residues. CDR3 in DNA: TGTGCCAGCAGCCAATTTGGGCCTACCGGCGAGCAGTACTTC. It translates to CASSQFGPTGEQYF.

This clone came up once. This chain connects TRBV11-2 to TRBJ2-3, with D unclear. The V end lost 5 bases, the J end lost 3 bases, and 12 bases lay between the germline ends. Looked up from germline, CDR1 is SGHAT and CDR2 is FQNNGV. This CDR3 contains 14 residues. CDR3: CASSANPGTDTQYF. DNA of the CDR3: TGTGCCAGCAGCGCCAACCCTGGGACAGATACGCAGTATTTT.

V gene TRBV3-1 (or the pseudogene TRBV3-2) combines with J gene TRBJ2-1; the match to TRBD2 covers 7 bases. Per the germline V gene, CDR1 is LGHDT and CDR2 is YNNKEL (reference sequence). The CDR3 contains 16 residues. V trimming: 6 bases; J trimming: 5 bases; junction bases outside the gene matches: 13. The CDR3 nucleotides are TGTGCCAGCAGGTTAGCCGGGACTAAACTGAACAATGAGCAGTTCTTC. Translating gives CASRLAGTKLNNEQFF.

V is TRBV19 and J is TRBJ2-1; 12 bases are a match to TRBD1. The CDR3 consists of 16 residues. V shed 5 bases and J 7 bases; nucleotides not matched to a gene: 9. CDR1 and CDR2 from the germline V gene are LNHDA and SQIVND (reference sequence). In DNA form, the CDR3 reads TGTGCCAGTAGTGTGGGGGACAGGGGGCAAGGTAATGAGCAGTTCTTC. This codes for CASSVGDRGQGNEQFF.

The V gene is TRBV3-1 (or the pseudogene TRBV3-2), the J gene TRBJ1-1; 9 nucleotides align to TRBD1. J gave up 1 base and V 6 bases, and 9 bases lay outside the gene matches. Germline V gene lookup returns CDR1 LGHDT and CDR2 YNNKEL (reference sequence). CDR3 length: 16 residues. Written as DNA, the CDR3 is TGTGCCAGCAGTCACAGGGGGCGAGGAGAGAACACTGAAGCTTTCTTT. Translation: CASSHRGRGENTEAFF.

The chain couples TRBV15 to TRBJ2-6; 11 bases line up with TRBD2. Germline assignment: CDR1 LNHNV and CDR2 YYDKDF (reference sequence). The CDR3 extends over 18 amino acids. After removal of 0 bases from V and 2 bases from J, the junction contained 3 bases not matched to a gene. The CDR3: CATSRDLAGGAGANVLTF. The DNA of the CDR3 is TGTGCCACCAGCAGAGATCTAGCGGGGGGCGCTGGGGCCAACGTCCTGACTTTC. The full variable domain, rest sourced from reference TRBV15 and TRBJ2-6, is DAMVIQNPRYQVTQFGKPVTLSCSQTLNHNVMYWYQQKSSQAPKLLFHYYDKDFNNEADTPDNFQSRRPNTSFCFLDIRSPGLGDTAMYLCATSRDLAGGAGANVLTFGAGSRLTVL.

This chain joins TRBV18 and TRBJ2-2; D possibly corresponds to TRBD1 (5 bases). This CDR3 contains 13 residues. CDR1 is KGHSH, CDR2 LQKENI, per germline. Trimming took off 3 bases at V and 5 bases at J, with 7 bases between the two ends. CDR3 sequence: CASSPQGTGELFF. CDR3 bases: TGTGCCAGCTCACCCCAGGGAACCGGGGAGCTGTTTTTT.

This clone has just a few counts. The rearrangement uses TRBV30 and TRBJ1-1, with 7 bases fitting TRBD1. CDR1 is GTSNPN, CDR2 SVGIG, per germline (reference sequence). The ends lost 2 bases at V and 2 bases at J; junction bases unmatched: 8. The CDR3 totals 15 residues. CDR3 residues: CAWSRPGGFNTEAFF. CDR3 sequence (DNA): TGTGCCTGGAGTCGGCCAGGGGGTTTCAACACTGAAGCTTTCTTT.

The chain combines TRBV6-1 with TRBJ1-1; unclear D gene. The CDR3 runs 11 residues. V dropped 1 base and J dropped 7 bases, with 4 bases sitting between them. The germline gives CDR1 MNHNS, CDR2 SASEGT. CDR3 coding DNA: TGTGCCAGCAGTGAAGTGGTTGAAGCTTTCTTT. Amino acid sequence: CASSEVVEAFF.

The V and J genes are TRBV7-9 and TRBJ2-7; 10 nucleotides match TRBD1. The V and J ends lost 5 bases and 11 bases, in that order; junction bases with no gene match: 3. The CDR3 is made up of 11 amino acids. From germline, CDR1 is SEHNR and CDR2 FQNEAQ (reference sequence). DNA for the CDR3: TGTGCCAGCAGCATTGGGACAGGGGAGTACTTC. Residues: CASSIGTGEYF.

The chain couples TRBV5-4 to TRBJ2-7; 16 bases align to TRBD2. Germline V gene lookup returns CDR1 SGHNT and CDR2 YYREEE (reference sequence). The CDR3 consists of 16 residues. The junction had 4 bases not matched to a gene; V was cut back by 4 bases and J by 3 bases. The CDR3 bases are TGTGCCAGCAGCGGGACTAGCGGGAGGGCCCTCTACGAGCAGTACTTC. This translates into CASSGTSGRALYEQYF.

The rearrangement uses TRBV27 and TRBJ1-2; D is ambiguous. CDR1 and CDR2 from the germline V gene are MNHEY and SMNVEV (reference sequence). V gave up 3 bases and J gave up 6 bases, with 14 bases separating them. CDR3 length: 14 amino acids. This CDR3 is CASSFSTADNGYTF. CDR3 DNA: TGTGCCAGCAGTTTTTCCACGGCAGACAATGGCTACACCTTC.

V and J are TRBV27 and TRBJ1-2; D is uncertain. The CDR3 runs to 13 residues. The V gene lost 5 bases and the J gene lost 8 bases, with 15 bases spanning the gap. Germline V gene data show CDR1 as MNHEY and CDR2 as SMNVEV (reference sequence). The CDR3 loop is CASSPAVYLGYTF. Here the CDR3 DNA reads TGTGCCAGCAGTCCGGCGGTCTATTTGGGCTACACCTTC.

The chain uses TRBV5-1 and TRBJ1-1, with D unclear. V was trimmed by 4 bases and J by 8 bases, leaving 15 bases between them. This CDR3 has 13 amino acids. Germline CDR1 is SGHRS and CDR2 is YFSETQ. DNA of the CDR3: TGCGCCAGCAGCCAGGACGTCGGAGCGGAAGCTTTCTTT. Translated, it gives CASSQDVGAEAFF.

The chain uses TRBV14 and TRBJ1-1, with a weak D call TRBD1 (5 bases). Germline CDR1 reads SGHDN; CDR2 reads FVKESK. The CDR3 is made up of 17 amino acids. Trimming left V 4 bases short and J 0 bases short, with 18 bases between. The CDR3 reads CASSPRDSIELNTEAFF. The CDR3 coding sequence is TGTGCCAGCAGCCCTAGAGACAGCATAGAACTGAACACTGAAGCTTTCTTT.

The genes are TRBV7-3 and TRBJ2-3; D not certain. Trimming left V 3 bases short and J 1 base short, with 8 bases between. The length of the CDR3 is 14 residues. Germline V CDR1 and CDR2: SGHTA, FQGTGA. CDR3 coding DNA: TGTGCCAGCAGCTTGCACAGACGCACAGATACGCAGTATTTT. Amino acid sequence: CASSLHRRTDTQYF.

The rearrangement joins TRBV3-1 (or the pseudogene TRBV3-2) to TRBJ1-5; 8 positions match TRBD1. Germline CDR1 reads LGHDT; CDR2 reads YNNKEL (reference sequence). This CDR3 comprises 16 residues. V lost 2 bases and J lost 6; bases outside the gene matches: 9. Here the CDR3 reads CASSQNQGAQGQPQHF. The CDR3 coding sequence is TGTGCCAGCAGCCAAAATCAGGGGGCGCAAGGTCAGCCCCAGCATTTT.

The chain has TRBV27 and TRBJ2-1; 11 bases fit TRBD2. This CDR3 has 16 amino acids. Germline V lookup: CDR1 MNHEY, CDR2 SMNVEV (reference sequence). The V segment lost 3 bases and the J segment 4 bases; nucleotides outside the gene matches: 5. The chain's CDR3 is CASSFPGLADYNEQFF. The CDR3 DNA reads as TGTGCCAGCAGTTTCCCGGGACTAGCGGATTACAATGAGCAGTTCTTC.

The chain has TRBV18 and TRBJ1-4; 7 bases fit TRBD1. Germline trimming cut 3 bases from V and 8 bases from J; bases unmatched to any gene: 3. The CDR3 is made up of 13 amino acids. Germline values: CDR1 KGHSH, CDR2 LQKENI. The CDR3 coding sequence is TGTGCCAGCTCACCTCAAGGGGGCGAAAAACTGTTTTTT. Residues: CASSPQGGEKLFF.

The V and J genes are TRBV28 and TRBJ1-3, with a tentative D call TRBD1 (6 bases). From germline, CDR1 is MDHEN and CDR2 SYDVKM. The ends were cut back, 6 bases at V and 4 bases at J, with 13 bases in the middle. The CDR3 runs to 14 residues. CDR3 nucleotides: TGTGCCAGCAGAAACGCAGGGGTAGGAAACACCATATATTTT. This translates into CASRNAGVGNTIYF.

This sequence joins TRBV5-1 and TRBJ1-5; D might be TRBD1 (5 bases). Germline CDR1 SGHRS, CDR2 YFSETQ. The CDR3 totals 14 residues. The V and J ends lost 2 bases and 3 bases respectively, with 9 bases between them. DNA for the CDR3: TGCGCCAGCAGCTTAGGGGACCCCAATCAGCCCCAGCATTTT. Protein sequence: CASSLGDPNQPQHF.

This clone was observed once. The rearrangement uses TRBV9 and TRBJ1-5, with TRBD1 matching 7 bases. V was clipped by 4 bases and J by 9 bases; unmatched bases: 13. This CDR3 spans 15 amino acids. CDR1 is SGDLS, CDR2 YYNGEE, per germline. CDR3 DNA sequence: TGTGCCAGCAGCTCTTCTGACAGGGAAGAGTGGCCCCAGCATTTT. Its protein product is CASSSSDREEWPQHF.